A selection of T cell receptor beta chains follows, all from one sample in a study of T-cell memory formation after mild COVID-19. One entry per CDR3 protein, called by TCRdb with MiXCR from the 5' RACE reads. The sample contains some 490,000 distinct CDR3 sequences, about 18% of which appear only once. The sequenced sample consisted of PBMCs or a T cell subset sorted from them (not recorded which). These receptors were collected from an adult woman who had mild COVID-19 (a few samples of this study predate the infection). Cell type and time point are not known. CDR3s include the opening cysteine and the closing phenylalanine or tryptophan. Fields, in order: CDR3 length, J gene, V gene, clone size, D gene, CDR3 protein, CDR3 DNA. The D gene is left open where the match is weak. Size is omitted from some rows. Given values are once, few, many or a class for expanded clones.

>14|TRBJ2-7|TRBV4-3|few|TRBD1
CASSQGQGAGEQYF
TGCGCCAGCAGCCAAGGACAGGGGGCGGGCGAGCAGTACTTC
>15|TRBJ1-2|TRBV30|.|.
CAWSAIRMGFYGYTF
TGTGCCTGGAGTGCCATTCGGATGGGGTTCTATGGCTACACCTTC
>16|TRBJ1-5|TRBV7-6|.|TRBD1
CASSYGTGTSNQPQHF
TGTGCCAGCAGCTACGGGACAGGAACCAGCAATCAGCCCCAGCATTTT
>13|TRBJ2-7|TRBV6-5|.|TRBD1
CASRTGAAYEQYF
TGTGCCAGCAGAACAGGGGCTGCCTACGAGCAGTACTTC
>16|TRBJ2-6|TRBV4-2|.|.
CASSLEGDSGANVLTF
TGTGCCAGCAGCTTAGAGGGGGACTCTGGGGCCAACGTCCTGACTTTC
>11|TRBJ2-3|TRBV10-3|.|TRBD2
CAISDPGLRAF
TGTGCCATCAGCGATCCGGGACTACGTGCTTTT
>16|TRBJ2-1|TRBV12-3/TRBV12-4|.|TRBD1
CASSTLPGQGGNEQFF
TGTGCCAGCAGTACACTTCCGGGACAGGGGGGGAATGAGCAGTTCTTC
>14|TRBJ2-4|TRBV20-1|many|.
CSANPGLAKNIQYF
TGCAGTGCCAACCCTGGGCTAGCCAAAAACATTCAGTACTTC
>15|TRBJ1-5|TRBV11-2|.|.
CASSLGWRRDQPQHF
TGTGCCAGCAGCTTAGGGTGGAGGAGGGATCAGCCCCAGCATTTT
>13|TRBJ1-6|TRBV7-2|.|.
CASSLVPISPLHF
TGTGCCAGCAGCTTAGTTCCAATTTCACCCCTCCACTTT
>13|TRBJ1-2|TRBV5-1|many|TRBD1
CASSQGQGYGYTF
TGCGCCAGCAGCCAGGGACAGGGCTACGGCTACACCTTC
>15|TRBJ2-3|TRBV7-3|.|.
CASSLTGVSTDTQYF
TGTGCCAGCAGCTTAACGGGGGTTAGCACAGATACGCAGTATTTT
>15|TRBJ2-5|TRBV9|once|TRBD1
CASSVHRGYQETQYF
TGTGCCAGCAGCGTTCACAGGGGGTATCAAGAGACCCAGTACTTC
>14|TRBJ2-1|TRBV7-9|.|TRBD2
CASSFGLAVHEQFF
TGTGCCAGCAGCTTCGGCCTAGCGGTCCATGAGCAGTTCTTC
>16|TRBJ2-3|TRBV5-1|once|.
CASSLAQVGTTDTQYF
TGCGCCAGCAGCTTGGCCCAAGTAGGGACCACAGATACGCAGTATTTT
>16|TRBJ1-1|TRBV12-3/TRBV12-4|once|TRBD1
CASRPGTGRMNTQAFF
TGTGCCAGCAGGCCGGGGACAGGTCGAATGAACACTCAAGCTTTCTTT